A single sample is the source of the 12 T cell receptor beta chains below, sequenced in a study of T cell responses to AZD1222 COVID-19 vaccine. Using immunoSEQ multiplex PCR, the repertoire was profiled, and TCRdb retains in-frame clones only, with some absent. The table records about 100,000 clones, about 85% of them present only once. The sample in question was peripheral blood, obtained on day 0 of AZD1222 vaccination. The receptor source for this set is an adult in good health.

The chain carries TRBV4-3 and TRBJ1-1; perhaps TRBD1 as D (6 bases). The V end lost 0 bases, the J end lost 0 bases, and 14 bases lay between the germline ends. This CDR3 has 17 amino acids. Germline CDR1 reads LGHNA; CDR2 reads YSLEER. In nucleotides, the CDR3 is TGCGCCAGCAGCCAAGAGGGGGGGCCCCCTCTGAACACTGAAGCTTTCTTT. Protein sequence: CASSQEGGPPLNTEAFF.

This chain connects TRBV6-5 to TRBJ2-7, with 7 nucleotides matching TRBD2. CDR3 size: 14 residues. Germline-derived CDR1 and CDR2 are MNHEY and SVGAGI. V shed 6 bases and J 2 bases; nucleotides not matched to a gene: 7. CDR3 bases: TGTGCCAGCAGCTCTACCGGGACTACCTACGAGCAGTACTTC. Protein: CASSSTGTTYEQYF.

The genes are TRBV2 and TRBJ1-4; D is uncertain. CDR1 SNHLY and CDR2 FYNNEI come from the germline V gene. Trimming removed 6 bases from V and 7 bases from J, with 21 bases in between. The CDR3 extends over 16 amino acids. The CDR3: CASRLGTATKSEKLFF. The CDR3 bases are TGTGCCAGCAGGTTGGGCACAGCTACTAAAAGTGAAAAACTGTTTTTT.

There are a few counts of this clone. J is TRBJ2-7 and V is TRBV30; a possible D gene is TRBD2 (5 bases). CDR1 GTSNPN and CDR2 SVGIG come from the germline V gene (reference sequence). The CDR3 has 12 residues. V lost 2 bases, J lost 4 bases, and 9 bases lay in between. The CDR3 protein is CAWSPGEYEQYF. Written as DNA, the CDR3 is TGTGCCTGGAGTCCTGGGGAGTACGAGCAGTACTTC.

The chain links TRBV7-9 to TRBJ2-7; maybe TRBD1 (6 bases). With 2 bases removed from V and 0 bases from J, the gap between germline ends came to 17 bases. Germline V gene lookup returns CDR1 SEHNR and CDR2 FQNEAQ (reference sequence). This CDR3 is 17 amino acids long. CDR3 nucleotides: TGTGCCAGCAGCTTAACATCTTCAGGGGTATCCTCCTACGAGCAGTACTTC. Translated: CASSLTSSGVSSYEQYF.

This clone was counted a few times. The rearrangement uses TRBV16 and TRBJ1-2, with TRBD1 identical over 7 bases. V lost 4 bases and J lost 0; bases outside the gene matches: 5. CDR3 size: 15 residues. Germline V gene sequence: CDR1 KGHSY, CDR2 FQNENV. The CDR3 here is CASSLRTGTNYGYTF. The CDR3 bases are TGTGCCAGCAGCCTCCGGACAGGCACTAACTATGGCTACACCTTC.

CDR3 residues: CASSVAGGGTEAFF. In DNA, the CDR3 is TGTGCCAGCAGCGTTGCAGGGGGTGGCACTGAAGCTTTCTTT. The rearrangement links TRBV9 to TRBJ1-1, with 7 positions matching TRBD1. The CDR3 is 14 residues long. Germline CDR1 is SGDLS and CDR2 is YYNGEE. The J segment lost 4 bases and the V segment lost 2 bases, leaving 5 bases of the junction unmatched.

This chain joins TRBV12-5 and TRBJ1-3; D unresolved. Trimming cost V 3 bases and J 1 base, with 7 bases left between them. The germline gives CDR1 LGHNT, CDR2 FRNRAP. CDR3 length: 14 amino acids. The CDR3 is CASGFGGSGNTIYF. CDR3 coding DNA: TGTGCTAGTGGTTTCGGCGGTTCTGGAAACACCATATATTTT. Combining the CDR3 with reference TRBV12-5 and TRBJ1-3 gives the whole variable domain DARVTQTPRHKVTEMGQEVTMRCQPILGHNTVFWYRQTMMQGLELLAYFRNRAPLDDSGMPKDRFSAEMPDATLATLKIQPSEPRDSAVYFCASGFGGSGNTIYFGEGSWLTVV.

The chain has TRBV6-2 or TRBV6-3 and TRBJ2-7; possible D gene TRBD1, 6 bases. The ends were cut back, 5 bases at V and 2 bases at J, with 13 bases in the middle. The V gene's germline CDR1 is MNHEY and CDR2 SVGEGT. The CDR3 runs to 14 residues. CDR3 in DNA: TGTGCCAGCAGTCAGACAGGATCTACCTACGAGCAGTACTTC. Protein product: CASSQTGSTYEQYF.

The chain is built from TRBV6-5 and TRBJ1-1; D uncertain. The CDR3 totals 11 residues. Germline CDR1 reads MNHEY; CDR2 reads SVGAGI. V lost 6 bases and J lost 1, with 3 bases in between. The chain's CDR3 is CASSKNTEAFF. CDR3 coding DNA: TGTGCCAGCAGCAAGAACACTGAAGCTTTCTTT.

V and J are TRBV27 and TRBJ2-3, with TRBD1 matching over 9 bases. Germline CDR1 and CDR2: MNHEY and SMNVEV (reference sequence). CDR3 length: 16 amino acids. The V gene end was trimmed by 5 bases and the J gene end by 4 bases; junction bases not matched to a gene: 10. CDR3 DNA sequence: TGTGCCAGCAGTACCTACAGGGGGCGCCAGGCAGATACGCAGTATTTT. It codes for CASSTYRGRQADTQYF.

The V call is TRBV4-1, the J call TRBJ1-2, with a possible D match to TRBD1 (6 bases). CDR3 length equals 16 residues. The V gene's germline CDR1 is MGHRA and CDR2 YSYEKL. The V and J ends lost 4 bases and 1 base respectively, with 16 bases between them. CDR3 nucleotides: TGCGCCAGCAGCCCTATAACAGGGTCAATTAACTATGGCTACACCTTC. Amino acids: CASSPITGSINYGYTF.